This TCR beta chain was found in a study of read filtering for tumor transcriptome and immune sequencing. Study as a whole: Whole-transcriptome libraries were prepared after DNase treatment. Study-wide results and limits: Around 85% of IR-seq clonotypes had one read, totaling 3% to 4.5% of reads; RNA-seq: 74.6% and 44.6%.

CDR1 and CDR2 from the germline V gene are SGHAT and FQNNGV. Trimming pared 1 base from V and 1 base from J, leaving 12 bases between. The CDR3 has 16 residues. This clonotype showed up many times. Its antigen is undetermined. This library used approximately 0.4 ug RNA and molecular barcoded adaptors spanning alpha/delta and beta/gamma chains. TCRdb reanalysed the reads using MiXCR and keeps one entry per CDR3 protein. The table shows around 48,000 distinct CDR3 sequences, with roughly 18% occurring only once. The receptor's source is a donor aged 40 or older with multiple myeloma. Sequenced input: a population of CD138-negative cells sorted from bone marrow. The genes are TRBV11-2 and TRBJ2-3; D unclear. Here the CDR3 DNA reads TGTGCCAGCAGCTTAGGGTCGGCTACTGGCACAGATACGCAGTATTTT. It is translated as CASSLGSATGTDTQYF.